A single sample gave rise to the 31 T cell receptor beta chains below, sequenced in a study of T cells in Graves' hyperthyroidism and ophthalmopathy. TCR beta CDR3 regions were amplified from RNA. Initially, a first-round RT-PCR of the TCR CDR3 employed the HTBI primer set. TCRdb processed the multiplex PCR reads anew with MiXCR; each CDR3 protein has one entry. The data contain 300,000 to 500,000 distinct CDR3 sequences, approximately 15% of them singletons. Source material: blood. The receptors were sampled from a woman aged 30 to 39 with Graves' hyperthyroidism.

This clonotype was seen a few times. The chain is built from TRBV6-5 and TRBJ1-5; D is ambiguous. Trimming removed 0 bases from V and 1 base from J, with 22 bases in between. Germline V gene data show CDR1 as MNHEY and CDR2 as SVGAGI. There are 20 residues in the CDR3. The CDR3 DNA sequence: TGTGCCAGCAGTTACTCGATCTTAATCTTTCAGTTAGGGAGCAATCAGCCCCAGCATTTT. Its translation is CASSYSILIFQLGSNQPQHF.

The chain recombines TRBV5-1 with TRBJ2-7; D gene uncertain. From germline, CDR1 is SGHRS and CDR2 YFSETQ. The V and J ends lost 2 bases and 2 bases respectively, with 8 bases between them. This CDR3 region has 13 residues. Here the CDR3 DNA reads TGCGCCAGCAGCTTTACACAGACCTACGAGCAGTACTTC. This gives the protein CASSFTQTYEQYF.

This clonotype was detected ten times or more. This chain's CDR3 is CASSFAEGYEQYF. DNA of the CDR3: TGTGCCAGCAGTTTTGCTGAGGGCTACGAGCAGTACTTC. The rearrangement links TRBV7-3 to TRBJ2-7; tentatively, D is TRBD2 (5 bases). The CDR3 has 13 residues. V was clipped by 6 bases and J by 3 bases, with 12 bases between them. The germline CDR1 and CDR2 sequences are SGHTA and FQGTGA.

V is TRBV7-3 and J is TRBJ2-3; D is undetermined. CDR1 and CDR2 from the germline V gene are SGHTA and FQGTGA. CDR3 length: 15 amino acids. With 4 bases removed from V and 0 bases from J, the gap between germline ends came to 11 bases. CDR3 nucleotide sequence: TGTGCCAGCAGCTCCGGGCGCAGGAGCACAGATACGCAGTATTTT. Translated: CASSSGRRSTDTQYF. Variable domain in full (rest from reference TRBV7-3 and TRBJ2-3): GAGVSQTPSNKVTEKGKYVELRCDPISGHTALYWYRQSLGQGPEFLIYFQGTGAADDSGLPNDRFFAVRPEGSVSTLKIQRTERGDSAVYLCASSSGRRSTDTQYFGPGTRLTVL.

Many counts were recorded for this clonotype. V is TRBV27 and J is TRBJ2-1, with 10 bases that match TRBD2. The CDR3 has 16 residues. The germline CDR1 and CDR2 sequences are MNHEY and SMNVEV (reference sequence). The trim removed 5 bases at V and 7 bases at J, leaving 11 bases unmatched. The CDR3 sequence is CASSAPSGSWANEQFF. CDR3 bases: TGTGCCAGCAGTGCCCCTAGCGGGAGTTGGGCAAATGAGCAGTTCTTC.

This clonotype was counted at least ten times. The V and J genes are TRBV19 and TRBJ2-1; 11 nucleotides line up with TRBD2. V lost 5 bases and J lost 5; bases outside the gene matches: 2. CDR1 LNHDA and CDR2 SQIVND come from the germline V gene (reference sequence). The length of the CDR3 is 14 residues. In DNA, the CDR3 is TGTGCCAGTAGTCCGGGACTAGCGGACAATGAGCAGTTCTTC. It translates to CASSPGLADNEQFF.

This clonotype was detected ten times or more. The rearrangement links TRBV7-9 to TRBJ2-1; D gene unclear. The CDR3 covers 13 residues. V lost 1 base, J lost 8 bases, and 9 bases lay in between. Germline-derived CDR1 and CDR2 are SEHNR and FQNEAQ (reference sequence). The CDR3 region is CASSLGTTHEQFF. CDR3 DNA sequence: TGTGCCAGCAGCTTAGGAACTACCCATGAGCAGTTCTTC.

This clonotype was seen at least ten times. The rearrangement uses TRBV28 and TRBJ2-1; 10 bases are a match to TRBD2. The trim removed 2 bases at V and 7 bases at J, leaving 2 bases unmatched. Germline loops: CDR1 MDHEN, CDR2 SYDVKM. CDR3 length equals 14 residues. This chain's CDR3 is CASSLLAGDNEQFF. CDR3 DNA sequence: TGTGCCAGCAGTTTACTAGCGGGGGATAATGAGCAGTTCTTC.

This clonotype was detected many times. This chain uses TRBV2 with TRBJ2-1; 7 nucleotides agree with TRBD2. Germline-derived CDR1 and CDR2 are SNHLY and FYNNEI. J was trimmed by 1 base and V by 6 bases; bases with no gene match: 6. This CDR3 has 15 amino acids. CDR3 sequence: CASRGGEGSYNEQFF. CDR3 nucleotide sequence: TGTGCCAGCAGAGGAGGGGAGGGTTCCTACAATGAGCAGTTCTTC.

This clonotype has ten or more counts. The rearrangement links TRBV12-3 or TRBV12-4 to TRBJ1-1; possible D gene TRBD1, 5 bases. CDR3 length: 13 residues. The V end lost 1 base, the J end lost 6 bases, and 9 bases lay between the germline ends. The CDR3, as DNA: TGTGCCAGCAGTTTAGGAGGGGTGGCTGAAGCTTTCTTT. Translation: CASSLGGVAEAFF.

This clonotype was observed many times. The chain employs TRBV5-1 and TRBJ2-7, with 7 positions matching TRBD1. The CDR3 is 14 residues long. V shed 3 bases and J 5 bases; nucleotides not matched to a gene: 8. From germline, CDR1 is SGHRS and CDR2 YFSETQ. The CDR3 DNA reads TGCGCCAGCAGCTCGATGGGACAGTTGAACGAGCAGTACTTC. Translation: CASSSMGQLNEQYF.

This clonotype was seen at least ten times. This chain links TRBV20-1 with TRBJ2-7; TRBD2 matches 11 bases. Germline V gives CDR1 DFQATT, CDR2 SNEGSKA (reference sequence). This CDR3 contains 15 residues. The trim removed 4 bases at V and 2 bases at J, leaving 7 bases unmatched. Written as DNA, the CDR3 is TGCAGTGCTAAAGCAGGGACTAGCGGAGCCTACGAGCAGTACTTC. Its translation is CSAKAGTSGAYEQYF.

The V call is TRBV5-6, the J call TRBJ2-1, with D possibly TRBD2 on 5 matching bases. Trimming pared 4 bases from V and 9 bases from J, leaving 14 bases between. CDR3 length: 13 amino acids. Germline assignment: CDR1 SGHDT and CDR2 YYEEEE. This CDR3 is CASSLLSGIEQFF. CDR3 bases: TGTGCCAGCAGCCTCCTCTCGGGGATTGAGCAGTTCTTC.

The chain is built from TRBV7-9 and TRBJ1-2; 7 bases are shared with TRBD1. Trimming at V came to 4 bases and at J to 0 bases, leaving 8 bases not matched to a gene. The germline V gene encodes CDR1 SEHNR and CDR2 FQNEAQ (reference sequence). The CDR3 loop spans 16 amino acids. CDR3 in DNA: TGTGCCAGCAGCTCGATCCAGGGGGGGGCTAACTATGGCTACACCTTC. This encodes CASSSIQGGANYGYTF.

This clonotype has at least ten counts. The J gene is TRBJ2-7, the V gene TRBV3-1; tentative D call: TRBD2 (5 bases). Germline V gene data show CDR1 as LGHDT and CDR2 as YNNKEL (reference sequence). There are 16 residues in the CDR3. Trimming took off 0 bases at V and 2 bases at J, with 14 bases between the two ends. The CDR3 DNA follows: TGTGCCAGCAGCCAAGAGGGTCAGATGAGGGCCTACGAGCAGTACTTC. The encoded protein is CASSQEGQMRAYEQYF.

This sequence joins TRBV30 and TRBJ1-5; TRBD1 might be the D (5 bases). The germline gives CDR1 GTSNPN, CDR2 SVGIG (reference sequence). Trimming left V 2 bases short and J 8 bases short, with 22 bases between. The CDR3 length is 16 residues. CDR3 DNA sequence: TGTGCCTGGAGTCCCCCCGGGGGTCCCAAATCGGAGCCCCAGCATTTT. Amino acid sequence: CAWSPPGGPKSEPQHF.

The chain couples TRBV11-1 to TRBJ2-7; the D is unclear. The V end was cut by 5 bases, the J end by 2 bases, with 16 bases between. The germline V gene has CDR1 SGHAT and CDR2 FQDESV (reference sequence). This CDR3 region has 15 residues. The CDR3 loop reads CASSTHTTQAYEQYF. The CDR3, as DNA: TGTGCCAGCAGCACCCACACAACTCAGGCCTACGAGCAGTACTTC.

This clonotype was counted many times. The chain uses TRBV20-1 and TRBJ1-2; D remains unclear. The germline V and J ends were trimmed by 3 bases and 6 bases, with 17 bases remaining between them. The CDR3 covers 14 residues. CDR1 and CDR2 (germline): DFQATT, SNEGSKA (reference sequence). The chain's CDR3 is CSARAFTVPDGYTF. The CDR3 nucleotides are TGCAGTGCTAGGGCGTTTACAGTGCCCGATGGCTACACCTTC.

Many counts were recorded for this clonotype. CDR3 sequence: CASRLGSTDTQYF. CDR3 nucleotide sequence: TGTGCCAGCAGACTTGGTAGCACAGATACGCAGTATTTT. The rearrangement uses TRBV7-2 and TRBJ2-3; D is unresolved. The CDR3 is 13 amino acids. Trimming stripped 6 bases from V and 0 bases from J, with 7 bases between. Germline CDR1 and CDR2: SGHTA and FQGNSA.

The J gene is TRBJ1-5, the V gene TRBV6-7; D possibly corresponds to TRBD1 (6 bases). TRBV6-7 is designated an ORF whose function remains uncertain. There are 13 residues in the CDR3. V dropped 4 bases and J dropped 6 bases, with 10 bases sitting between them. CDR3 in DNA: TGTGCCAGCAGTTCACAGGGAGGTCAGCCCCAGCATTTT. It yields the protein CASSSQGGQPQHF.

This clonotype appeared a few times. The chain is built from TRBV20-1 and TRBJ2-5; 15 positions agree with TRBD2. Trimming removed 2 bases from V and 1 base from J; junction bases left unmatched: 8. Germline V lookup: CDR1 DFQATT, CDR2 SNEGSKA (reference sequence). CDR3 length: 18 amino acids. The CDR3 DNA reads TGCAGTGCTAGATCAACCCCGGGACTAGCGGGAGGCCAAGAGACCCAGTACTTC. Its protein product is CSARSTPGLAGGQETQYF.

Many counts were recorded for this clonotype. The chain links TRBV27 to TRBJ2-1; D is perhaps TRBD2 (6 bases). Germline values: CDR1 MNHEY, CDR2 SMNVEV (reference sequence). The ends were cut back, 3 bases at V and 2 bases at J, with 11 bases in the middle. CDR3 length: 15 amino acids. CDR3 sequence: CASSLGPGAYNEQFF. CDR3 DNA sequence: TGTGCCAGCAGTTTGGGTCCGGGGGCCTACAATGAGCAGTTCTTC.

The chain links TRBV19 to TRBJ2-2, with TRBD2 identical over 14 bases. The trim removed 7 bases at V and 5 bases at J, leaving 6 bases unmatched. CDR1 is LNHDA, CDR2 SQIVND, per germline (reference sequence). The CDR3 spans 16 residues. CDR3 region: CASIGTSGSRTGELFF. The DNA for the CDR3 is TGTGCCAGTATCGGGACTAGCGGGAGCAGAACCGGGGAGCTGTTTTTT.

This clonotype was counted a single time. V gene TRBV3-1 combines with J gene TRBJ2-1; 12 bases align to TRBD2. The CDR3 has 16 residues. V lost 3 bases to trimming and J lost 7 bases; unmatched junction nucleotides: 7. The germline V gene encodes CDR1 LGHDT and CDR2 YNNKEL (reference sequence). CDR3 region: CASSHRTSGTRNEQFF. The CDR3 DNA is TGTGCCAGCAGCCACCGGACTAGCGGGACTCGGAATGAGCAGTTCTTC.

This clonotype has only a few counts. DNA of the CDR3: TGTGCCAGCAGCCGTGGGCTAGCGGGTGCCTTACAAGAGACCCAGTACTTC. This sequence encodes CASSRGLAGALQETQYF. The rearrangement joins TRBV11-3 to TRBJ2-5; 8 bases are a match to TRBD2. This CDR3 contains 17 residues. The trim removed 5 bases at V and 2 bases at J, leaving 13 bases unmatched. Germline CDR1 SGHNT, CDR2 YENEEA.

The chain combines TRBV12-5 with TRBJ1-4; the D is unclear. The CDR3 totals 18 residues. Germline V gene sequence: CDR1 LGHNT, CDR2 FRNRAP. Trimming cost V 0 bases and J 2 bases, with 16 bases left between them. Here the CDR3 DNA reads TGTGCTAGTGGTTTGGTAGGGAGAGTCCGAGCGACTAATGAAAAACTGTTTTTT. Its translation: CASGLVGRVRATNEKLFF.

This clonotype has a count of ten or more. The chain's CDR3 is CSVVTVGYTF. Here the CDR3 DNA reads TGCAGCGTTGTCACAGTTGGCTACACCTTC. The chain employs TRBV29-1 and TRBJ1-2; unclear D gene. V was cut by 4 bases and J by 7 bases, with 7 bases left in between. Per the germline V gene, CDR1 is SQVTM and CDR2 is ANQGSEA. The CDR3 runs to 10 residues. The whole variable domain, filled in from reference TRBV29-1 and TRBJ1-2, reads SAVISQKPSRDICQRGTSLTIQCQVDSQVTMMFWYRQQPGQSLTLIATANQGSEATYESGFVIDKFPISRPNLTFSTLTVSNMSPEDSSIYLCSVVTVGYTFGSGTRLTVV.

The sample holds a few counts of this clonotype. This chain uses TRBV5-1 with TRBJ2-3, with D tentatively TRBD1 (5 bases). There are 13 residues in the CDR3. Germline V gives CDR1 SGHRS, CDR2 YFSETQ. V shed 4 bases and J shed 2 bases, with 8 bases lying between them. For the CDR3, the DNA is TGCGCCAGCAGCAGGGGCCTCACAGATACGCAGTATTTT. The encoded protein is CASSRGLTDTQYF.

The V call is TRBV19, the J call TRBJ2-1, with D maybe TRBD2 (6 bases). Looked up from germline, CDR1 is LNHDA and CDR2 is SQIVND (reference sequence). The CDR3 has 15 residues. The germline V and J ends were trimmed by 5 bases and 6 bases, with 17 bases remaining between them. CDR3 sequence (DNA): TGTGCCAGTAGTCCCGGGACTCACGTACGCAATGAGCAGTTCTTC. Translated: CASSPGTHVRNEQFF.

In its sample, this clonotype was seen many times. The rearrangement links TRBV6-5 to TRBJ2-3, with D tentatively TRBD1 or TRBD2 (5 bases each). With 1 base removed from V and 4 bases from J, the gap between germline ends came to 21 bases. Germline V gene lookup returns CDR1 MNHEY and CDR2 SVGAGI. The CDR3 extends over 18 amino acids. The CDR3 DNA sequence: TGTGCCAGCAGTTACTTATTAGACCCGGGGCGACCGCCAGATACGCAGTATTTT. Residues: CASSYLLDPGRPPDTQYF.

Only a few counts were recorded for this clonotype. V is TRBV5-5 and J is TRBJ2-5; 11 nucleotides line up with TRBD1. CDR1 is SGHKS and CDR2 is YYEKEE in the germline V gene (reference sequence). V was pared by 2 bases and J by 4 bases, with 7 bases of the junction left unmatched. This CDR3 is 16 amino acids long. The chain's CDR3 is CASSLPGTGGRETQYF. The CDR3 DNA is TGTGCCAGCAGCTTACCCGGGACAGGGGGACGAGAGACCCAGTACTTC.